The clone carrying this T cell receptor (beta chain) was seen many times. Its antigen is not known. The CDR3 length is 14 residues. The V gene lost 4 bases and the J gene lost 2 bases, with 8 bases spanning the gap. This entry comes from a study of response to subunit inactivated influenza vaccine. Study findings and constraints: It was the authors' suggestion that each seasonal influenza vaccination recruits few new T cells.

TCRdb re-called the RT-PCR reads with MiXCR, one entry per CDR3 protein. The table lists under 550,000 distinct CDR3 sequences, approximately 7.8% of them singletons, with around 13% in the top ten. This receptor was taken from a man in his fifties or sixties who received an inactivated influenza vaccine. V usage is TRBV12-3 or TRBV12-4 and J usage is TRBJ2-2, with D tentatively TRBD1 (6 bases). Source: PBMCs from blood, taken roughly 24 months after vaccination. The CDR3 DNA follows: TGTGCCAGCAGTTCCGGGACAAACACCGGGGAGCTGTTTTTT. It translates to CASSSGTNTGELFF.